The next 25 T cell receptor beta chains were all read from a single sample in a study of CD8 T cells in Susac syndrome (dated by TCRdb to the late 2010s). Library generation was performed with the immunoSEQ multiplex PCR assay. RNA was extracted using the RNeasy kit, and roughly 0.45 to 1 microgram was reverse transcribed with random hexamers. TCRdb reworked the public reads: Q25 trimming with fastp, MiXCR clone assembly, productive beta chains retained. When rows share a CDR3 protein, they turn into one entry using the most common DNA and genes. The sample profile shows around 200,000 distinct CDR3 sequences; 95% of them were found once. Clones ranked in the top ten supply 0.1% of the sample. The sequenced sample consisted of CD4+ T cells from PBMCs. These receptors originate from a human donor in good health.

The chain recombines TRBV20-1 with TRBJ1-4, with a possible D match to TRBD1 (6 bases). V lost 2 bases to trimming and J lost 7 bases, with 23 bases between them. The CDR3 extends over 17 amino acids. In germline, CDR1 is DFQATT, CDR2 SNEGSKA (reference sequence). The CDR3 coding sequence is TGCAGTGCTAGACCTCCCCAGGGGTTGGCTCGGGCTGAAAAACTGTTTTTT. Its protein is CSARPPQGLARAEKLFF.

The chain links TRBV20-1 to TRBJ1-5; no clear D gene. CDR1 is DFQATT and CDR2 is SNEGSKA in the germline V gene (reference sequence). The V and J ends lost 6 bases and 1 base respectively, with 10 bases between them. The CDR3 loop spans 13 amino acids. CDR3 nucleotide sequence: TGCAGTGCACGAGGAAGGAGCAATCAGCCCCAGCATTTT. Protein: CSARGRSNQPQHF.

The J gene is TRBJ1-5, the V gene TRBV12-3 or TRBV12-4; D not certain. This CDR3 region has 16 residues. V gave up 1 base and J gave up 6 bases, with 16 bases separating them. The CDR3 loop is CASSLVGSGEGQPQHF. For the CDR3, the DNA is TGTGCCAGCAGTTTAGTGGGCTCTGGGGAGGGTCAGCCCCAGCATTTT.

The chain combines TRBV18 with TRBJ2-4; TRBD1 aligns across 8 bases. Germline V gene sequence: CDR1 KGHSH, CDR2 LQKENI. This CDR3 is 14 amino acids long. Trimming cost V 2 bases and J 8 bases; bases outside gene matches: 5. CDR3 DNA sequence: TGTGCCAGCTCACCATCAGGGGGCGGCGACATTCAGTACTTC. Protein product: CASSPSGGGDIQYF.

The table lists this clonotype with a few counts. The genes are TRBV18 and TRBJ1-1; D unresolved. The V gene lost 2 bases and the J gene lost 1 base, with 5 bases spanning the gap. The CDR3 runs 13 residues. Germline V gives CDR1 KGHSH, CDR2 LQKENI. This chain's CDR3 is CASSPGENTEAFF. The CDR3 nucleotides read TGTGCCAGCTCACCAGGGGAGAACACTGAAGCTTTCTTT.

This sequence joins TRBV6-1 and TRBJ2-3, with 9 bases identical to TRBD1. J was trimmed by 0 bases and V by 6 bases; bases with no gene match: 7. CDR1 and CDR2 (germline): MNHNS, SASEGT. This CDR3 spans 16 amino acids. The CDR3 bases are TGTGCCAGCAGGCGACCGGGACAGGGAAGCACAGATACGCAGTATTTT. This gives the protein CASRRPGQGSTDTQYF.

This chain joins TRBV14 and TRBJ2-5; 10 bases map to TRBD1. V was clipped by 4 bases and J by 5 bases; unmatched bases: 4. CDR1 and CDR2 from the germline V gene are SGHDN and FVKESK. The CDR3 totals 14 residues. CDR3 nucleotides: TGTGCCAGCAGCCCGACAGGGGGCCGGGAGACCCAGTACTTC. Translated, it gives CASSPTGGRETQYF.

This sequence joins TRBV5-6 and TRBJ1-1; no clear D gene. The V end was cut by 0 bases, the J end by 6 bases, with 3 bases between. This CDR3 region has 11 residues. Germline values: CDR1 SGHDT, CDR2 YYEEEE. CDR3 sequence: CASSLVAEAFF. CDR3 nucleotides: TGTGCCAGCAGCTTGGTGGCTGAAGCTTTCTTT.

The chain joins TRBV6-5 to TRBJ1-2; 8 positions match TRBD1. This CDR3 region has 13 residues. The ends lost 6 bases at V and 8 bases at J; junction bases unmatched: 8. CDR1 is MNHEY and CDR2 is SVGAGI in the germline V gene. The CDR3 DNA follows: TGTGCCAGCAGCACGGACAGGGTAGGAGGCTACACCTTC. Protein: CASSTDRVGGYTF.

The V and J genes are TRBV4-2 and TRBJ1-1; possibly TRBD1 for D (6 bases). Trimming stripped 2 bases from V and 2 bases from J, with 12 bases between. The CDR3 spans 15 residues. The germline V gene has CDR1 LGHNA and CDR2 YNFKEQ. As DNA, the CDR3 is TGTGCCAGCAGCCAACAAATACAGGGTAACACTGAAGCTTTCTTT. The encoded protein is CASSQQIQGNTEAFF.

The chain has TRBV24-1 and TRBJ2-3; 8 nucleotides align to TRBD2. Germline values: CDR1 KGHDR, CDR2 SFDVKD. The junction had 10 bases not matched to a gene; V was cut back by 4 bases and J by 2 bases. The CDR3 is made up of 17 amino acids. CDR3 residues: CATSDPAGGGSTDTQYF. DNA of the CDR3: TGTGCCACCAGTGACCCCGCGGGGGGTGGGTCCACAGATACGCAGTATTTT.

The rearrangement links TRBV28 to TRBJ2-2; D call uncertain. CDR1 and CDR2 from the germline V gene are MDHEN and SYDVKM. Trimming shortened V by 2 bases and J by 6 bases, and 1 base separated the two germline ends. The CDR3 sequence is 11 residues long. CDR3 sequence: CASSLPGELFF. In nucleotides, the CDR3 is TGTGCCAGCAGTTTACCCGGGGAGCTGTTTTTT.

The J gene is TRBJ1-1, the V gene TRBV7-9; D is ambiguous. Germline V gene lookup returns CDR1 SEHNR and CDR2 FQNEAQ (reference sequence). The CDR3 covers 15 residues. Trimming removed 1 base at V and 1 base at J, with 10 bases between. CDR3 sequence (DNA): TGTGCCAGCAGCTTAGACCGTGTGGGGAACACTGAAGCTTTCTTT. This sequence encodes CASSLDRVGNTEAFF.

CDR3 loop: CSVAANQETQYF. DNA of the CDR3: TGCAGCGTTGCGGCCAACCAAGAGACCCAGTACTTC. The chain uses TRBV29-1 and TRBJ2-5; D uncertain. The germline V gene encodes CDR1 SQVTM and CDR2 ANQGSEA. This CDR3 comprises 12 residues. Trimming took 4 bases from V and 0 from J, leaving 6 bases between them.

The V gene is TRBV7-9, the J gene TRBJ1-1; D is unclear. Trimming took 3 bases from V and 10 from J, leaving 6 bases between them. The CDR3 sequence is 10 residues long. The germline V gene encodes CDR1 SEHNR and CDR2 FQNEAQ (reference sequence). The CDR3 DNA is TGTGCCAGCAGCTTCCGTCGAGCTTTCTTT. Translating gives CASSFRRAFF. Using reference TRBV7-9 and TRBJ1-1 for the parts outside the CDR3, the full variable domain is DTGVSQNPRHKITKRGQNVTFRCDPISEHNRLYWYRQTLGQGPEFLTYFQNEAQLEKSRLLSDRFSAERPKGSFSTLEIQRTEQGDSAMYLCASSFRRAFFGQGTRLTVV.

The V call is TRBV5-1, the J call TRBJ2-1, with 10 bases matching TRBD2. V gave up 3 bases and J gave up 4 bases; unmatched junction bases: 4. CDR3 length equals 15 residues. Germline V gene lookup returns CDR1 SGHRS and CDR2 YFSETQ. CDR3 nucleotide sequence: TGCGCCAGCAGCTCGGGACTAGCGCCTTACAATGAGCAGTTCTTC. Amino acids: CASSSGLAPYNEQFF.

The chain uses TRBV3-1 and TRBJ2-1; no firm D call. The CDR3 runs to 12 residues. Per germline, CDR1 LGHDT and CDR2 YNNKEL (reference sequence). Trimming cost V 0 bases and J 7 bases, with 4 bases left between them. The CDR3 reads CASSQEANEQFF. The DNA of the CDR3 is TGTGCCAGCAGCCAAGAAGCTAATGAGCAGTTCTTC.

The rearrangement links TRBV24-1 to TRBJ2-1, with 7 bases aligning to TRBD2. This CDR3 is built from 15 residues. The junction had 11 bases not matched to a gene; V was cut back by 5 bases and J by 8 bases. Per the germline V gene, CDR1 is KGHDR and CDR2 is SFDVKD. The CDR3 sequence: CATSGRETSNHEQFF. The CDR3, as DNA: TGTGCCACCAGTGGAAGAGAGACTAGCAACCATGAGCAGTTCTTC.

The chain is built from TRBV30 and TRBJ1-5; no reliable D call. This CDR3 comprises 13 residues. V gave up 2 bases and J gave up 0 bases, with 5 bases separating them. Germline V gene data show CDR1 as GTSNPN and CDR2 as SVGIG (reference sequence). The CDR3 region has the DNA TGTGCCTGGAGTAAATATAGCAATCAGCCCCAGCATTTT. Translating it yields CAWSKYSNQPQHF.

This chain uses TRBV9 with TRBJ2-1, with 7 bases aligning to TRBD1. The V gene's germline CDR1 is SGDLS and CDR2 YYNGEE. V trimming: 3 bases; J trimming: 8 bases; junction bases outside the gene matches: 5. The CDR3 runs 13 residues. The CDR3 sequence is CASSERGLDEQFF. The CDR3 DNA sequence: TGTGCCAGCAGCGAGAGGGGGCTGGATGAGCAGTTCTTC.

The chain couples TRBV15 to TRBJ2-2, with D possibly TRBD1 on 5 matching bases. Trimming shortened V by 1 base and J by 7 bases, and 16 bases separated the two germline ends. Germline V gene lookup returns CDR1 LNHNV and CDR2 YYDKDF (reference sequence). CDR3 length: 16 amino acids. CDR3 sequence: CATSRGKIREGGELFF. Here the CDR3 DNA reads TGTGCCACCAGCAGAGGGAAAATCAGGGAAGGCGGGGAGCTGTTTTTT.

The chain recombines TRBV20-1 with TRBJ2-2, with 7 nucleotides matching TRBD2. This CDR3 comprises 13 residues. Germline trimming cut 8 bases from V and 8 bases from J; bases unmatched to any gene: 11. CDR1 and CDR2 (germline): DFQATT, SNEGSKA (reference sequence). The CDR3 region is CSLQGRVGGELFF. CDR3 nucleotides: TGCAGTCTTCAAGGGAGGGTTGGGGGGGAGCTGTTTTTT.

This chain uses TRBV12-3 or TRBV12-4 with TRBJ2-3; TRBD1 matches 9 bases. The CDR3 has 15 residues. Losses at the gene ends were 3 bases for V and 0 bases for J; bases not matched to a gene: 1. The DNA for the CDR3 is TGTGCCAGCAGTTTCGGACAGGGGAGCACAGATACGCAGTATTTT. It codes for CASSFGQGSTDTQYF.

V is TRBV11-3 and J is TRBJ2-5; D perhaps matches TRBD2 (5 bases). V was cut by 6 bases and J by 0 bases, with 11 bases left in between. Germline CDR1 SGHNT, CDR2 YENEEA. The CDR3 is made up of 14 amino acids. CDR3 sequence: CASRDREYQETQYF. In DNA form, the CDR3 reads TGTGCCAGCAGGGATAGGGAGTACCAAGAGACCCAGTACTTC.

The rearrangement joins TRBV20-1 to TRBJ2-7; no clear D gene. Germline assignment: CDR1 DFQATT and CDR2 SNEGSKA (reference sequence). Trimming left V 5 bases short and J 0 bases short, with 5 bases between. CDR3 size: 11 residues. CDR3 bases: TGCAGTGCTTGGGGCTCCTACGAGCAGTACTTC. Its protein product is CSAWGSYEQYF.